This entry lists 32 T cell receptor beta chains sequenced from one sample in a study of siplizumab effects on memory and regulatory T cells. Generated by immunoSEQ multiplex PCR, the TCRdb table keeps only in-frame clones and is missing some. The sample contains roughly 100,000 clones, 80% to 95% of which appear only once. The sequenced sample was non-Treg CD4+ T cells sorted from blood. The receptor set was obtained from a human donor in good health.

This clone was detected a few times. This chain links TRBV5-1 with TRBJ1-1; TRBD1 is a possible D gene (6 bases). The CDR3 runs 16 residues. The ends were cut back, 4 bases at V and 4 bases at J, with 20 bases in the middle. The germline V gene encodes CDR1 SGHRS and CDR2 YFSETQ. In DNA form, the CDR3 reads TGCGCCAGCAGCGATGCCAGGGGCGGTCGGAGCACTGAAGCTTTCTTT. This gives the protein CASSDARGGRSTEAFF. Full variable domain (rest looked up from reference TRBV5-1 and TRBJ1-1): KAGVTQTPRYLIKTRGQQVTLSCSPISGHRSVSWYQQTPGQGLQFLFEYFSETQRNKGNFPGRFSGRQFSNSRSEMNVSTLELGDSALYLCASSDARGGRSTEAFFGQGTRLTVV.

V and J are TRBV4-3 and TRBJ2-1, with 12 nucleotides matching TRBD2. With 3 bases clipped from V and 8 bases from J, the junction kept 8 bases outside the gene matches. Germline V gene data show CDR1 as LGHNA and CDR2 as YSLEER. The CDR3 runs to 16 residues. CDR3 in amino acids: CASSHTPSGRAHEQFF. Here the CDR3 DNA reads TGCGCCAGCAGCCACACCCCTAGCGGGAGGGCCCATGAGCAGTTCTTC.

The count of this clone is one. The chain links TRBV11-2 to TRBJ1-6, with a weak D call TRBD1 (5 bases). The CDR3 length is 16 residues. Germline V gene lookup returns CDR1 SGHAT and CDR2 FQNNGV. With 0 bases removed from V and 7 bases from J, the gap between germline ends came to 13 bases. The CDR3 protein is CASSLEQAVLNSPLHF. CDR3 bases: TGTGCCAGCAGCTTAGAACAGGCAGTGTTAAATTCACCCCTCCACTTT.

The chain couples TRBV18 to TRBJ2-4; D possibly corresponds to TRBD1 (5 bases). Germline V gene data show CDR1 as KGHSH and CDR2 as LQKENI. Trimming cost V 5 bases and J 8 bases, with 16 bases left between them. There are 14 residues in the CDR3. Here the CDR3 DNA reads TGTGCCAGCTCATCAACCCAGGGCAGCGACATTCAGTACTTC. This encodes CASSSTQGSDIQYF.

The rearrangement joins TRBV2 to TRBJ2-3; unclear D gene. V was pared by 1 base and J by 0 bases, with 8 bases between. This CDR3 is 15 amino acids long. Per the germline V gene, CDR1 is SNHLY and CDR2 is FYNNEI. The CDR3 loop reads CASSEGRVSTDTQYF. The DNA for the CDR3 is TGTGCCAGCAGTGAAGGTCGGGTCAGCACAGATACGCAGTATTTT.

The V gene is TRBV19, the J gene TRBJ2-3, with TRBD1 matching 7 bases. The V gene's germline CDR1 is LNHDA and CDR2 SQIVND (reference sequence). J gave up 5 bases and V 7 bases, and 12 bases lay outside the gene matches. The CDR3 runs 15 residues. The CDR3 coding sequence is TGTGCCAGTAACCCGAGACAGGGATCCGGAGATACGCAGTATTTT. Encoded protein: CASNPRQGSGDTQYF.

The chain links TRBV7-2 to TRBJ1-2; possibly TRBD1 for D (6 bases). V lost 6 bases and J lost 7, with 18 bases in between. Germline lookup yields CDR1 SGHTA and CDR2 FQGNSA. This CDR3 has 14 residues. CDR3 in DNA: TGTGCCAGCAGGAGGACGAGGGGGGGCTTTGGCTACACCTTC. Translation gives CASRRTRGGFGYTF.

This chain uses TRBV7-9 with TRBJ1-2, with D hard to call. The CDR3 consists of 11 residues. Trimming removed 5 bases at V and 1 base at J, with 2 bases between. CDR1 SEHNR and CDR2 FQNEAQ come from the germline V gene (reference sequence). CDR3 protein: CASSSNYGYTF. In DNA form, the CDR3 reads TGTGCCAGCAGCAGTAACTATGGCTACACCTTC.

The CDR3 coding sequence is TGTGCCAGCAGACCAAACGACTACAAGAACACTGAAGCTTTCTTT. It specifies CASRPNDYKNTEAFF. V gene TRBV6-1 combines with J gene TRBJ1-1; D remains unclear. V was trimmed by 6 bases and J by 1 base, leaving 15 bases between them. CDR3 length equals 15 residues. Germline CDR1 is MNHNS and CDR2 is SASEGT.

The CDR3 DNA reads as TGTGCCACCAGCCCTCGGACGGGCAATGAGCAGTTCTTC. It codes for CATSPRTGNEQFF. The rearrangement uses TRBV15 and TRBJ2-1; D uncertain. Germline values: CDR1 LNHNV, CDR2 YYDKDF (reference sequence). V was cut by 5 bases and J by 6 bases, with 11 bases left in between. The CDR3 runs to 13 residues.

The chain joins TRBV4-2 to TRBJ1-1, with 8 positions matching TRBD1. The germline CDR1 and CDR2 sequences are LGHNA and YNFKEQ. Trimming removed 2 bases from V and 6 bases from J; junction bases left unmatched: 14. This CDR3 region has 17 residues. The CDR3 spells CASSQSGQGLGSAEAFF. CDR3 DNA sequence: TGTGCCAGCAGCCAAAGCGGACAGGGTTTAGGGAGCGCTGAAGCTTTCTTT.

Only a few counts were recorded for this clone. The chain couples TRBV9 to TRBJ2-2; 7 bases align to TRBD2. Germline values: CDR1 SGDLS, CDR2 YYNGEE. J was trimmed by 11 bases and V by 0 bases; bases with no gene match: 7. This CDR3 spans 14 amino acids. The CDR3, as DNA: TGTGCCAGCAGCGTAGGGGGAGGGGCAACCGAGCTGTTTTTT. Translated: CASSVGGGATELFF.

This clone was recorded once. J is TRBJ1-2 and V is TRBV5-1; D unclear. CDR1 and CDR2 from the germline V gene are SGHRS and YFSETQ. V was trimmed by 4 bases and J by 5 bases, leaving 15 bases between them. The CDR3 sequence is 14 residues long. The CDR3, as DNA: TGCGCCAGCAGCGAAGGGTCTCTTAGATATGGCTACACCTTC. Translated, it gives CASSEGSLRYGYTF.

CDR3: CASTGTTNTGELFF. In DNA form, the CDR3 reads TGTGCCAGCACCGGAACTACGAACACCGGGGAGCTGTTTTTT. This chain links TRBV9 with TRBJ2-2; no clear D. V shed 6 bases and J shed 0 bases, with 9 bases lying between them. The CDR3 has 14 residues. Germline CDR1 SGDLS, CDR2 YYNGEE.

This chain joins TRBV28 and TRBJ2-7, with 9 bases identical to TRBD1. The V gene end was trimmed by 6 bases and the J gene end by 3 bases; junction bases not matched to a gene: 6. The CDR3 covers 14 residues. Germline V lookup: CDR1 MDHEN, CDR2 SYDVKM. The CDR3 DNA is TGTGCCAGCAGCCTCGACAGGGGGAACTACGAGCAGTACTTC. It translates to CASSLDRGNYEQYF.

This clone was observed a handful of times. The CDR3 protein is CASSLQQGNYGYTF. As DNA, the CDR3 is TGCGCCAGCAGCTTGCAACAGGGGAACTATGGCTACACCTTC. This rearrangement joins TRBV5-1 to TRBJ1-2; 7 bases line up with TRBD1. The CDR3 sequence is 14 residues long. V lost 1 base to trimming and J lost 2 bases; unmatched junction nucleotides: 2. Looked up from germline, CDR1 is SGHRS and CDR2 is YFSETQ.

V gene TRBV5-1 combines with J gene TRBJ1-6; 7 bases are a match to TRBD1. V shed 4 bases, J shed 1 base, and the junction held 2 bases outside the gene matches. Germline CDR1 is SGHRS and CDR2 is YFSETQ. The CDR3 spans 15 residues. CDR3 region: CASSAQGSYNSPLHF. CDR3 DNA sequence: TGCGCCAGCAGCGCACAGGGGTCCTATAATTCACCCCTCCACTTT.

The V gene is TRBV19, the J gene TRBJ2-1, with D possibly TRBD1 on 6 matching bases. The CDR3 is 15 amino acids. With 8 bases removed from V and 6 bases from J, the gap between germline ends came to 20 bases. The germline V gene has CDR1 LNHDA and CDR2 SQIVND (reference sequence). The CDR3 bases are TGTGCCAGTTCCCCACAGGGTGGGCGAGCCAATGAGCAGTTCTTC. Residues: CASSPQGGRANEQFF. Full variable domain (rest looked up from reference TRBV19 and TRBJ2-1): DGGITQSPKYLFRKEGQNVTLSCEQNLNHDAMYWYRQDPGQGLRLIYYSQIVNDFQKGDIAEGYSVSREKKESFPLTVTSAQKNPTAFYLCASSPQGGRANEQFFGPGTRLTVL.

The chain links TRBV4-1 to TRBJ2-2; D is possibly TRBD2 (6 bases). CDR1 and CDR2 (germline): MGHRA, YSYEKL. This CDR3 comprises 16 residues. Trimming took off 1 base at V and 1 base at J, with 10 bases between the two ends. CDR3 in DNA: TGCGCCAGCAGCCAAGCCACCGGGAGGAACACCGGGGAGCTGTTTTTT. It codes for CASSQATGRNTGELFF.

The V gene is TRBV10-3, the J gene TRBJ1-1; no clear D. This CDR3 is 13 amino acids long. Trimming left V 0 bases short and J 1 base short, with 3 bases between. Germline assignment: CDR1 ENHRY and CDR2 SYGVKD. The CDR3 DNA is TGTGCCATCAGTGAGTCGGGGAACACTGAAGCTTTCTTT. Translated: CAISESGNTEAFF.

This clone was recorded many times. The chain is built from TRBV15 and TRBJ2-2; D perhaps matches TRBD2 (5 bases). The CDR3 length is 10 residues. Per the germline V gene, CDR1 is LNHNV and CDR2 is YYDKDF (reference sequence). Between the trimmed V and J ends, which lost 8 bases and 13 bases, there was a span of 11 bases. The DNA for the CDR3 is TGTGCCACCCCCCCCCGGGGGCTGTTTTTT. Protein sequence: CATPPRGLFF.

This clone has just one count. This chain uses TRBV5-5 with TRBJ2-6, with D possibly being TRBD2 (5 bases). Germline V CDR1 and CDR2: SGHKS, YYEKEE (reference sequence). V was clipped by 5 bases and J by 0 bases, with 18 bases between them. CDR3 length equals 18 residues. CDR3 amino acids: CASRLRESSFSGANVLTF. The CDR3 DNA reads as TGTGCCAGCAGGCTGAGGGAGTCCTCTTTCTCTGGGGCCAACGTCCTGACTTTC.

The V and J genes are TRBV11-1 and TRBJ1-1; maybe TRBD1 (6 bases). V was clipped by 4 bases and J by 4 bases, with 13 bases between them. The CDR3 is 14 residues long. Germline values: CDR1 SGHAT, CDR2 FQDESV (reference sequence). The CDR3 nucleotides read TGTGCCAGCAGCTCGCAACAGGGAGGCACTGAAGCTTTCTTT. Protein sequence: CASSSQQGGTEAFF. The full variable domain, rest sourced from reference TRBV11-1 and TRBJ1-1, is EAEVAQSPRYKITEKSQAVAFWCDPISGHATLYWYRQILGQGPELLVQFQDESVVDDSQLPKDRFSAERLKGVDSTLKIQPAELGDSAMYLCASSSQQGGTEAFFGQGTRLTVV.

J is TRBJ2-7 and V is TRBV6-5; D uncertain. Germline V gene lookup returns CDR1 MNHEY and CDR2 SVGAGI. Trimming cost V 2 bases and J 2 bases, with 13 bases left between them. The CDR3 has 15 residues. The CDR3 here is CASSYGMGRTYEQYF. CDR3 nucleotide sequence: TGTGCCAGCAGTTACGGGATGGGCAGAACCTACGAGCAGTACTTC.

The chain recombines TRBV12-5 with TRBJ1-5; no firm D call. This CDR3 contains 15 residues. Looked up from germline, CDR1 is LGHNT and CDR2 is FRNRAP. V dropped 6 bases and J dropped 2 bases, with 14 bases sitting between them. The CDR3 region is CASGPGGRGNQPQHF. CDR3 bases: TGTGCTAGTGGCCCGGGTGGCCGCGGCAATCAGCCCCAGCATTTT. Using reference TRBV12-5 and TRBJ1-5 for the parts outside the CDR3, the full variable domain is DARVTQTPRHKVTEMGQEVTMRCQPILGHNTVFWYRQTMMQGLELLAYFRNRAPLDDSGMPKDRFSAEMPDATLATLKIQPSEPRDSAVYFCASGPGGRGNQPQHFGDGTRLSIL.

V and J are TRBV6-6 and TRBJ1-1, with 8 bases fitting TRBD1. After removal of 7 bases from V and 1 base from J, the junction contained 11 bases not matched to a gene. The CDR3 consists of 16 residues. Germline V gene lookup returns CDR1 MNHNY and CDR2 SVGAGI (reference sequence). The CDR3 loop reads CASTFKGGTGNTEAFF. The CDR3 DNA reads TGTGCCAGCACCTTCAAAGGGGGGACAGGGAACACTGAAGCTTTCTTT.

CDR3 amino acids: CASSTTVGTDTQYF. The CDR3 nucleotides are TGTGCCAGCAGTACAACAGTTGGCACAGATACGCAGTATTTT. The genes are TRBV6-1 and TRBJ2-3, with D unclear. Trimming took off 5 bases at V and 1 base at J, with 10 bases between the two ends. The length of the CDR3 is 14 residues. Germline V CDR1 and CDR2: MNHNS, SASEGT.

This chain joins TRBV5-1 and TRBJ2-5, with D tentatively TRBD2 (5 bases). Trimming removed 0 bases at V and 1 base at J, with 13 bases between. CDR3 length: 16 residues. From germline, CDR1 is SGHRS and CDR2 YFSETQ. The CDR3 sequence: CASSLGASGSQETQYF. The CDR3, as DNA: TGCGCCAGCAGCTTGGGGGCCAGCGGTAGCCAAGAGACCCAGTACTTC.

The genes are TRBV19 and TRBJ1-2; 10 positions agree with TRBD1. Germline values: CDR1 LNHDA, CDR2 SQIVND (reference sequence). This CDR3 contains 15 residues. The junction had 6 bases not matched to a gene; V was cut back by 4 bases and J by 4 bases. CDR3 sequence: CASSTQGQGGYGYTF. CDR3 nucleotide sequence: TGTGCCAGTAGTACCCAAGGACAGGGGGGCTATGGCTACACCTTC.

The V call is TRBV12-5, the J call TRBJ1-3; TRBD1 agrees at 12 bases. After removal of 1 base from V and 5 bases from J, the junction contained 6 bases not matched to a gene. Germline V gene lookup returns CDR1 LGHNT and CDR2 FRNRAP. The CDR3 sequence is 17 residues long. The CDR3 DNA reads TGTGCTAGTGGTTTGGAGGGGACAGGGGGCAACAGAAACACCATATATTTT. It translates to CASGLEGTGGNRNTIYF. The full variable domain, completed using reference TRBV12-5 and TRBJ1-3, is DARVTQTPRHKVTEMGQEVTMRCQPILGHNTVFWYRQTMMQGLELLAYFRNRAPLDDSGMPKDRFSAEMPDATLATLKIQPSEPRDSAVYFCASGLEGTGGNRNTIYFGEGSWLTVV.

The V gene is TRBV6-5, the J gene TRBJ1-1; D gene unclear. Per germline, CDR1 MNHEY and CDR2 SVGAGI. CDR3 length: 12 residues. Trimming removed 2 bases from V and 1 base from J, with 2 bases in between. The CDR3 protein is CASSYRNTEAFF. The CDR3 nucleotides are TGTGCCAGCAGTTACAGGAACACTGAAGCTTTCTTT.

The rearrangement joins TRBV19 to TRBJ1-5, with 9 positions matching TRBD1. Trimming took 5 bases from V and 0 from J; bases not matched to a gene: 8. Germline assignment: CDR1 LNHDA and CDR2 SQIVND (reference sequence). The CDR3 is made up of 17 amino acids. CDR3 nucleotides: TGTGCCAGTAGTCCCTTGGGACAGGGAGGTAGCAATCAGCCCCAGCATTTT. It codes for CASSPLGQGGSNQPQHF.